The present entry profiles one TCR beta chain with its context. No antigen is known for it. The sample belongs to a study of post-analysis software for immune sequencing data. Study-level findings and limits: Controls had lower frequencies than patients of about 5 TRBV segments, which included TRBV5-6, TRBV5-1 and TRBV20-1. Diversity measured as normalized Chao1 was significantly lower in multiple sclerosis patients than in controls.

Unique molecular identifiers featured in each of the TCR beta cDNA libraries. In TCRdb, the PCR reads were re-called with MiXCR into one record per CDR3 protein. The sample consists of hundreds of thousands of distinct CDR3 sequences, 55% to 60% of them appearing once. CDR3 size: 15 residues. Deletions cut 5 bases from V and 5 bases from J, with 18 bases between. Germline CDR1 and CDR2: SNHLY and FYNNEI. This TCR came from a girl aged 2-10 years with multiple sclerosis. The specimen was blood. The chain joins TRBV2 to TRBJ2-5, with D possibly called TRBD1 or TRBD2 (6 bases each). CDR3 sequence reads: CASSSGGAGVETQYF. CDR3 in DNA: TGTGCCAGCAGTTCCGGGGGCGCCGGTGTGGAGACCCAGTACTTC.